This entry features one TCR beta chain sequence. Its target is unknown. The germline gives CDR1 SGHVS, CDR2 FQNEAQ. J lost 3 bases, V lost 4 bases, and 6 bases had no gene match. CDR3 length: 18 residues. These data come from a study of T cell repertoires in cytomegalovirus infection. At the level of the study: It can be stated that public TCR beta signatures indicated CMV infection as well as a matching HLA type.

General observations from the study: The ex vivo response was dominated by HLA-C-restricted CMV-specific TCR beta clonotypes.

MiXCR, run by TCRdb on the reads, gives a single entry per CDR3 protein. The sample contains approximately 110,000 distinct CDR3 sequences, approximately 45% of which appear only once. The starting material was CD8+ T cells from cultured PBMCs, obtained from culture after CMV antigen stimulation. This chain uses TRBV7-8 with TRBJ2-2, with 15 bases aligning to TRBD2. The origin of this receptor is a human donor in good health (CMV status not recorded). Some clones in this sample may be carry-over from other donors' samples. The CDR3 region has the DNA TGTGCCAGCAGCTCAGGACTAGCGGGGGGGAGTTACACCGGGGAGCTGTTTTTT. Its translation: CASSSGLAGGSYTGELFF. Full variable domain (outside the CDR3, taken from reference TRBV7-8 and TRBJ2-2): GAGVSQSPRYKVAKRGQDVALRCDPISGHVSLFWYQQALGQGPEFLTYFQNEAQLDKSGLPSDRFFAERPEGSVSTLKIQRTQQEDSAVYLCASSSGLAGGSYTGELFFGEGSRLTVL.